This T cell receptor (beta chain) stems from a study of cytomegalovirus exposure and HLA in healthy donors (dated by TCRdb to about 2017). Background on the whole study: According to an earlier analysis of 550 to 750 of the donors, roughly 180 million T cells yielded roughly 100 million unique TCR beta sequences and 250 to 350 Gb of sequence data. Alongside the repertoire data, information on donor age, sex, ethnicity and CMV serostatus was compiled. About 300 gigabases of sequencing data and around 85 million unique TCR sequences made up an early release that covered some 640 HLA-typed donors. All discovery cohort repertoires had been generated using a single sequencing platform. Because of strong linkage in the cohort, 5 or 6 DR-DQ haplotypes were treated as single units for association and clustering. An earlier analysis of approximately 500 of the donors applied high-throughput TCR beta sequencing to assess whether each TCR beta V gene segment acted as functional or pseudogenic. Using immunosequencing, the study profiled T cell repertoires from 500 to 800 subjects and related those repertoires to cytomegalovirus serostatus. The number of typed donors differed by locus: roughly 629-630 for A, B, C, DRB1 and DQB1; approximately 540 for DQA1; approximately 610 for DPA1; and 400 to 480 for DPB1. Rather than using new phenotypic data, the later analysis identified candidate immune exposures from TCR beta sequences and from how often those sequences occurred across donors. The study aimed to test whether signatures of past pathogen exposure could be identified by cataloging public T cell receptors. The study combined high-throughput TCR immunosequencing, statistical association of individual TCRs with disease status, and machine learning to predict cytomegalovirus infection status. Of the 300 to 450 genotyped donors, 65% to 90% fell in the genetic ancestry cluster associated with self-reported Caucasian donors. On average, roughly 200,000 unique TCR beta nucleotide sequences were sequenced per donor among some 430 genotyped donors of the cohort, with roughly 20% of those sequences being non-productive. A later analysis re-examined previously published TCR beta repertoires from just over 650 donors and added high-resolution HLA genotyping to investigate patterns of TCR occurrence. HLA typing covered class I and class II loci at four-digit resolution. A separate validation cohort of approximately 130 different subjects was used in addition to the 666-subject first cohort. In a later genetic analysis, genome-wide SNP genotypes for about three fifths of the roughly 670 donors were used, and that subset was treated as a discovery cohort.

Libraries were made using the immunoSEQ multiplex PCR assay. For the multiplex PCR, a mixture combining 60 forward primers for TCR Vbeta segments and 13 reverse primers for TCR Jbeta segments was used. Amplification of the CDR3 region of rearranged TCR beta genes was performed with a multiplex PCR assay on genomic DNA. The Illumina HiSeq System was used to sequence the amplified TCR beta libraries as 87-base-pair reads. Regarding the original processing steps: Across the 700 or so repertoires, a later analysis counted tens of millions of unique TCR beta chains, 8.5 million to 12 million of which were shared by at least two donors. To remove PCR and sequencing errors, raw reads were error-corrected and collapsed into unique sequences using a nearest-neighbor algorithm that merged closely related sequences. Alignment of CDR3 sequences to IMGT reference sequences was used to assign V, D and J gene segments. Each retained sequence needed at least a six-nucleotide match to both a V gene segment and a J gene segment. A rearrangement counted as productive if the CDR3 had no stop codons and remained in frame with V and J, and every other rearrangement counted as non-productive. Following IMGT convention, CDR3 was defined as the stretch from the second conserved V-encoded cysteine up to the conserved J-encoded phenylalanine. In an earlier analysis of around 600 of the donors, sequences lacking an unambiguous match to a single V gene segment were excluded. An earlier analysis of several hundred of the donors called V segments functional above 56.7% productive rearrangements and segregating when the between-donor standard deviation exceeded 5%. A statistical classification framework was developed to diagnose cytomegalovirus status using the catalog of TCR beta chain sequences. In a later analysis, V and J genes were assigned by comparing TCR nucleotide sequences against IMGT/GENE-DB human TR gene sequences. The TCRdist pipeline was used in a later analysis to assign CDR3 sequences and most-parsimonious VDJ recombination scenarios. In a later analysis, each TCR beta chain was defined by its CDR3 amino acid sequence together with its V-gene family, and reads without a unique V-gene family were excluded. In a later analysis, fewer than 600 highly shared, low-generation-probability nucleotide sequences were removed to address suspected cross-contamination and a sequencing artifact. For each public chain, a later analysis derived a clonal expansion index from normalized ranks of inferred template counts within each repertoire. In a later analysis, generation probabilities were computed using a VDJ recombination model fitted to out-of-frame rearrangements, and the results were checked against IGoR. A later analysis scored TCR-TCR, TCR-HLA and TCR-CMV co-occurrence with hypergeometric tests, applying a repertoire-size bias correction to TCR pairs. In a later analysis, false discovery rates were estimated by permuting HLA or CMV assignments 20 times. A later analysis grouped co-occurring TCRs with DBSCAN, adding TCRdist sequence similarity when clustering within HLA-allele-positive subsets. Repertoires with fewer than 30,000 or more than 120,000 public chains were left out of co-occurrence clustering, as were about five repertoires with anomalous nucleotide sharing. TCRdb took this table from immuneACCESS and kept in-frame rearrangements with V and J called. Such tables lack part of the clones; where checked against another copy, unresolved V genes explain under half of the gap, and the rest is unexplained. Clone size and V and J calls were adopted from that table, with D and trimming inferred from the DNA. In this sample the table shows over 150,000 clones, roughly 84% of which occur a single time. The ten biggest clones cover 0.38% of the sample.

The germline V gene (reference sequence) specifies LNHDA as CDR1 and SQIVND as CDR2. Relative to germline, V is 2 bases shorter and J is 3 bases shorter, with 13 bases between their ends. The CDR3 measures 15 amino acids from cysteine to phenylalanine. Just the 45-base CDR3 DNA is kept, in frame starting at base 1. The cohort consisted of hundreds of healthy bone marrow donors. Cohort members were all nominally healthy when sampled, although unrecorded immune exposures were likely present. The donor was CMV seronegative and was included in the group of 352 seronegative cohort members. Each donor provided a peripheral blood sample, and peripheral blood mononuclear cells were used for TCR beta sequencing. The Qiagen DNeasy Blood Extraction Kit was used to extract genomic DNA from the blood cell samples. For this clone: Its antigen specificity is not known. No much larger clone exists at a distance of one base, and base qualities are not known.

Study-wide findings and limitations: According to a later analysis, TCR association rates differed among HLA loci, with DRB1 alleles showing the most associated TCRs and HLA-C alleles showing the fewest. This cohort had only TCR beta chains sequenced, and the lack of alpha or paired-chain data limited which features could be detected. A later genetic analysis associated a missense DCLRE1C variant with V-gene and J-gene trimming of TCR beta chains, and an independent cohort replicated the association. Most TCR sequences were seen in very few donors, while some public TCRs were found in many individuals. The 87-base-pair reads could not distinguish some IMGT-functional V segments, including TRBV6-2 and TRBV6-3, so those segments were excluded. According to a later analysis, most CMV-associated TCR beta chains appeared to be HLA-restricted, and the HLA associations seemed to be driven largely by CMV exposure. A later analysis associated about 18,000 TCR beta sequences with specific HLA alleles at a false discovery rate of 0.05. Sequencing depth was assumed to be roughly uniform across donors in the presence/absence analyses, though that assumption may not hold. When HLA alleles, especially DR and DQ, strongly co-occurred, attributing TCR associations to individual alleles was difficult. The authors suggested that the approach could potentially be extended to other disease states and immunological phenotypes. Because some donors lacked HLA typing at each locus, the association tests relied only on the typed subset. The sequencing pipeline was judged likely to have produced a cluster of highly shared sequence variants as a technical artifact. Compared with equally common non-associated chains, HLA-associated TCR beta chains in a later analysis were more clonally expanded and had lower generation probabilities. According to a later genetic analysis, donors in an Asian-associated ancestry cluster had fewer N-insertions in productive TCRs than the approximately 610-donor mean. A further reported finding was that TCR beta sequences accurately predicted the HLA-A and HLA-B alleles for most subjects in the first cohort. The study listed 150 to 200 TCR beta chains as associated with cytomegalovirus. In both the original and validation cohorts, the classifier was reported to diagnose cytomegalovirus status with high specificity and sensitivity. The only immune exposure information available for the cohort was CMV serostatus. In an earlier analysis of about 600 of the donors, most TCR beta V segments appeared in productive rearrangements about 87% or about 30% of the time, broadly matching IMGT annotations. Because counts were too low, seventeen rarely observed V segments, including chromosome 9 orphons, were excluded from the earlier analysis of roughly 580 of the donors. Correlated functional status among segregating V segments might reflect linkage disequilibrium, but an unknown experimental factor could not be ruled out. A later analysis reported that several top co-occurrence clusters appeared linked to parvovirus B19, influenza, CMV and Epstein-Barr virus. In vitro tests confirmed that three of the cytomegalovirus-associated TCR beta chains recognize cytomegalovirus antigens.

This TCR derives from a boy aged 2-15 years in good health and CMV-seronegative. The rearrangement combines TRBV19 with TRBJ1-2, with the D gene call left open. Sequenced sample: PBMCs. CDR3 loop: CASSIRGSGDYGYTF. The DNA sequence follows: TGTGCCAGTAGTATACGAGGTTCTGGCGACTATGGCTACACCTTC.